A selection of T cell receptor beta chains follows, all from one sample in a study of T cell repertoires in cytomegalovirus infection. TCRdb recomputed calls from the reads with MiXCR, one row per CDR3 protein. In the table there are some 270,000 distinct CDR3 sequences, 15% to 20% of which are singletons. The material sequenced was CD8+ T cells from PBMCs. The source of these receptors is a human donor in good health (CMV status not recorded). Some clones in this sample may be carry-over from other donors' samples. Both conserved end residues are part of each CDR3. D genes are given only for firm matches. Rows give clone size only sometimes, using once, few, many, or a class for an expanded clone.

13	TRBJ2-1	TRBV12-3/TRBV12-4	TRBD2	few	CASSPSLAGEQFF	TGTGCCAGCAGCCCTTCCCTAGCGGGTGAGCAGTTCTTC
16	TRBJ2-1	TRBV20-1	.	few	CSAIPSEDFSYNEQFF	TGCAGTGCTATTCCCAGCGAAGACTTCTCCTACAATGAGCAGTTCTTC
15	TRBJ1-2	TRBV7-2	.	many	CASSLSLPSAYGYTF	TGTGCCAGCAGCCTAAGTCTCCCGTCGGCCTATGGCTACACCTTC
15	TRBJ1-2	TRBV27	TRBD1	.	CASSFADRGSYGYTF	TGTGCCAGCAGTTTCGCAGACAGGGGCAGCTATGGCTACACCTTC
14	TRBJ1-1	TRBV6-1	.	.	CASSRLGARTEAFF	TGTGCCAGCAGCCGACTAGGGGCGCGGACTGAAGCTTTCTTT
19	TRBJ2-7	TRBV6-2/TRBV6-3	.	few	CASSSVRVTGARGAYEQYF	TGTGCCAGCAGTTCGGTAAGGGTCACAGGGGCCCGGGGGGCCTACGAGCAGTACTTC
15	TRBJ1-4	TRBV5-6	.	few	CASSLTLATNEKLFF	TGTGCCAGCAGCTTGACACTTGCAACTAATGAAAAACTGTTTTTT
15	TRBJ2-2	TRBV28	TRBD2	few	CASSLRTRNTGELFF	TGTGCCAGCAGTTTAAGGACTAGAAACACCGGGGAGCTGTTTTTT
16	TRBJ2-7	TRBV4-3	TRBD1	.	CASSQMTGTGGYEQYF	TGCGCCAGCAGCCAGATGACCGGGACAGGGGGCTACGAGCAGTACTTC
13	TRBJ1-2	TRBV5-4	TRBD1	.	CASSGTGYYGYTF	TGTGCCAGCAGCGGGACAGGCTACTATGGCTACACCTTC
17	TRBJ2-5	TRBV7-9	TRBD2	few	CASSSGWRGTFQETQYF	TGTGCCAGCAGCTCGGGTTGGCGGGGGACTTTCCAAGAGACCCAGTACTTC
16	TRBJ2-2	TRBV4-3	.	many	CASSQESLAPRRELFF	TGCGCCAGCAGCCAAGAGAGCTTAGCCCCCCGGCGGGAGCTGTTTTTT
12	TRBJ2-1	TRBV27	.	many	CASSFQGNEQFF	TGTGCCAGCAGTTTTCAGGGGAATGAGCAGTTCTTC
15	TRBJ2-6	TRBV7-9	.	many	CASSPTQGPANVLTF	TGTGCCAGCAGCCCAACGCAGGGACCAGCGAACGTCCTGACTTTC
15	TRBJ1-1	TRBV13	.	.	CASSLGQEMNTEAFF	TGTGCCAGCAGCTTAGGTCAGGAGATGAACACTGAAGCTTTCTTT
14	TRBJ2-7	TRBV20-1	TRBD2	many	CSAGGAGGPYEQYF	TGCAGTGCCGGTGGCGCGGGGGGGCCCTACGAGCAGTACTTC
21	TRBJ1-5	TRBV6-2/TRBV6-3	.	.	CASSAQDTGTRVVISNQPQHF	TGTGCCAGCAGCGCTCAGGACACAGGGACGCGAGTCGTCATTAGCAATCAGCCCCAGCATTTT